This TCR beta chain derives from a study of a mutant IDH1 vaccine in newly diagnosed glioma. Study overall: Averaging approximately 40 years of age, treated patients were roughly 60% male and approximately 38% female. The therapy given earlier, which was standard therapy, consisted of radiotherapy, temozolomide, or both, and most of the patients received both. Whole-study results and caveats: Apparently, pseudoprogression bore no relation to changes among the top peripheral T cell clonotypes. It was over 85% of patients that developed vaccine-induced immune responses.

The time point denotes: baseline, week 1 (first vaccination visit). Treatment in this sample: pre-vaccination baseline after standard-of-care therapy. Comments on this clone: Its cognate antigen is unknown.

The assay was immunoSEQ multiplex PCR, and TCRdb's table has in-frame clones only and misses some. The data contain 15,000 or so clones, nearly 97% of them singletons. From germline, CDR1 is SQVTM and CDR2 ANQGSEA. V was clipped by 4 bases and J by 7 bases, with 10 bases between them. The CDR3 runs 12 residues. Sample: peripheral blood mononuclear cells (PBMCs), taken from a glioma patient treated with radiotherapy, temozolomide or both. This receptor was identified in a woman between 18 and 29 years old with glioma. Some clones in this sample may be carry-over from other donors' samples. The chain is built from TRBV29-1 and TRBJ1-4; D is ambiguous. CDR3 amino acids: CSVAVLAEKLFF. The CDR3 region has the DNA TGCAGCGTTGCGGTTCTGGCTGAAAAACTGTTTTTT.